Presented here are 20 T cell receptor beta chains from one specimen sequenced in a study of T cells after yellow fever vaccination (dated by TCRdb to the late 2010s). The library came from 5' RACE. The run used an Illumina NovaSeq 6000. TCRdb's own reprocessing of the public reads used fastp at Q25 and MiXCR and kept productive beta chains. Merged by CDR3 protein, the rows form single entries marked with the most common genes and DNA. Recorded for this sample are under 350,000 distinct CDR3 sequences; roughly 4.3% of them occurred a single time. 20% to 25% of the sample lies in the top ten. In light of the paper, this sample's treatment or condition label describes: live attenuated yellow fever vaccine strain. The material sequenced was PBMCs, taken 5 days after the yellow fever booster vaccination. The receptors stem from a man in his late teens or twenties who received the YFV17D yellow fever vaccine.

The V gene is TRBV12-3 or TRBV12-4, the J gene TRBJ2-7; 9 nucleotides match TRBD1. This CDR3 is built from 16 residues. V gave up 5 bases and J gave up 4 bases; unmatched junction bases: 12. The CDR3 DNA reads TGTGCCAGCAGTCTCGGACAGGGGTTAGGTGGGTACGAGCAGTACTTC. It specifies CASSLGQGLGGYEQYF.

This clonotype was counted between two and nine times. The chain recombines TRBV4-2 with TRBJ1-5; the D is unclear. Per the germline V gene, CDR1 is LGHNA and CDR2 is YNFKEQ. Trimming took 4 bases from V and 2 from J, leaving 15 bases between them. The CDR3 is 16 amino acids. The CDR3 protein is CASSPQKERGNQPQHF. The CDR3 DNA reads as TGTGCCAGCAGCCCCCAGAAGGAGAGGGGCAATCAGCCCCAGCATTTT.

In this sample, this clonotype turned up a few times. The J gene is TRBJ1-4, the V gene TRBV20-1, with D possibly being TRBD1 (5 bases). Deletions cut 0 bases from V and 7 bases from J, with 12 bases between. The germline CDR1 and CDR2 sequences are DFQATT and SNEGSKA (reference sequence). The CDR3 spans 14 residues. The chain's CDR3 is CSAREETDGEKLFF. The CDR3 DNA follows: TGCAGTGCTAGAGAAGAGACAGATGGTGAAAAACTGTTTTTT.

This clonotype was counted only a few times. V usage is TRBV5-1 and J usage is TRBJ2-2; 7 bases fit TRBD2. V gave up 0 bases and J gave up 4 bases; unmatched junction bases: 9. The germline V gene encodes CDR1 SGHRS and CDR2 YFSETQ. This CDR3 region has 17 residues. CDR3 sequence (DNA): TGCGCCAGCAGCTTGGGGCCCCGGACTAGAGGCACCGGGGAGCTGTTTTTT. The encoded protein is CASSLGPRTRGTGELFF.

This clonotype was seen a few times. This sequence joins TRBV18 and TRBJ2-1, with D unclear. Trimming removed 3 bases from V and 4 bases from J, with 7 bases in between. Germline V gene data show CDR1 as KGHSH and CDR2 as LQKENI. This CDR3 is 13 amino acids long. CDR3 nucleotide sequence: TGTGCCAGCTCACCCGAGGCATACAATGAGCAGTTCTTC. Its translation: CASSPEAYNEQFF.

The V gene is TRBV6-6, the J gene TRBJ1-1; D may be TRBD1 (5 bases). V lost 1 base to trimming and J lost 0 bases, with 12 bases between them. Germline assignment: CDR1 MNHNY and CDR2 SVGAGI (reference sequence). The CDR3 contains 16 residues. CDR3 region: CASSYFRVDLNTEAFF. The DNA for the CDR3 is TGTGCCAGCAGTTACTTCAGGGTAGACCTGAACACTGAAGCTTTCTTT.

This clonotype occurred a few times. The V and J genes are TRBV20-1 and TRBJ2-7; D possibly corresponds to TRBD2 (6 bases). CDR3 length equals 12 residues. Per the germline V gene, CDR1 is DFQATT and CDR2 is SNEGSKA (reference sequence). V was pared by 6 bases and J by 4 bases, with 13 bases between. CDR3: CSASTGGYEQYF. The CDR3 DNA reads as TGCAGTGCATCAACCGGGGGATACGAGCAGTACTTC.

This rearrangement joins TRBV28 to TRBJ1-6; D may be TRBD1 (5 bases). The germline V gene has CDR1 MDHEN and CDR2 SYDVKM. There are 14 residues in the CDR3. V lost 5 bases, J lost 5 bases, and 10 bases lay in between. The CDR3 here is CASSVPQDNSPLHF. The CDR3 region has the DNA TGTGCCAGCAGTGTTCCACAGGATAATTCACCCCTCCACTTT.

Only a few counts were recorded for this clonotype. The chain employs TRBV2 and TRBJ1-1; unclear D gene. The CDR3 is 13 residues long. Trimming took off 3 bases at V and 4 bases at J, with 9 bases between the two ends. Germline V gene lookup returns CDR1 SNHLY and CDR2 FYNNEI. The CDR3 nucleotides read TGTGCCAGCAGTGACCGTATGCCCACTGAAGCTTTCTTT. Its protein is CASSDRMPTEAFF.

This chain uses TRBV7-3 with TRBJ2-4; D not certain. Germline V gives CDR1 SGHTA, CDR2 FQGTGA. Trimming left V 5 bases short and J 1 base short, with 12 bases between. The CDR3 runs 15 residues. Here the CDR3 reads CASSHELRAKNIQYF. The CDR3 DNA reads TGTGCCAGCAGCCACGAACTTCGGGCCAAAAACATTCAGTACTTC.

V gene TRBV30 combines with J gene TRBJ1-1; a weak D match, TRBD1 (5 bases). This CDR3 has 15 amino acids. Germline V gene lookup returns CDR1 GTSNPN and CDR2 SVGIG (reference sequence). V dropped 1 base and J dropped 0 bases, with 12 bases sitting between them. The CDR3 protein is CAWSGPTVMNTEAFF. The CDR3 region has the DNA TGTGCCTGGAGTGGCCCGACAGTGATGAACACTGAAGCTTTCTTT.

The CDR3 sequence: CASSEAAGVNEQFF. The DNA for the CDR3 is TGCGCCAGCAGTGAGGCCGCGGGGGTCAATGAGCAGTTCTTC. The V gene is TRBV10-1, the J gene TRBJ2-1; 7 bases align to TRBD2. CDR1 and CDR2 (germline): WNHNN, SYGVQD (reference sequence). The CDR3 spans 14 residues. Losses at the gene ends were 2 bases for V and 6 bases for J; bases not matched to a gene: 4.

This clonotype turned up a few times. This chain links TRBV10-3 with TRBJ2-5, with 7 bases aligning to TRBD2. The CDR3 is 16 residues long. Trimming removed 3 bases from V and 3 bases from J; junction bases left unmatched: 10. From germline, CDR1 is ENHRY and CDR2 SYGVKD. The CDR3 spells CAISDIRSGDKETQYF. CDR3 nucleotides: TGTGCCATCAGTGATATACGGAGCGGGGATAAAGAGACCCAGTACTTC.

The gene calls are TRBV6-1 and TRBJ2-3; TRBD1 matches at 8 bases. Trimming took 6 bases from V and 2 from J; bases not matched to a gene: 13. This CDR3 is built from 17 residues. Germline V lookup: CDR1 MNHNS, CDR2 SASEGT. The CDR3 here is CASRTHRGLGPTDTQYF. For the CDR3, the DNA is TGTGCCAGCAGGACCCACAGGGGGTTGGGTCCCACAGATACGCAGTATTTT.

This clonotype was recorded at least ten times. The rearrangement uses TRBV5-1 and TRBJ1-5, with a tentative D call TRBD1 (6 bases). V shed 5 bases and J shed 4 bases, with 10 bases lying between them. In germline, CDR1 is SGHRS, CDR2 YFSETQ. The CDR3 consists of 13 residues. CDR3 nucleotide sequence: TGCGCCAGCAGTCAGGGGCCGAATCAGCCCCAGCATTTT. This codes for CASSQGPNQPQHF.

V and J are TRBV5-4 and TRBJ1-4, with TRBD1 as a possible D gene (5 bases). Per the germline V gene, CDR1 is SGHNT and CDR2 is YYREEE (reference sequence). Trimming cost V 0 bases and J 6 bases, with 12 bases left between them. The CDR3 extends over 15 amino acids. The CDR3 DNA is TGTGCCAGCAGCTTGGGTGGGGGACTCGATGAAAAACTGTTTTTT. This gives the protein CASSLGGGLDEKLFF.

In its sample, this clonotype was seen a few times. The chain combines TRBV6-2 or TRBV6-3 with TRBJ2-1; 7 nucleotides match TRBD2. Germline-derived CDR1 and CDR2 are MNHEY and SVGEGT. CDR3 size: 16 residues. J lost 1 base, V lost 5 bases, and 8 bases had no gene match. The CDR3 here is CASSDGGLESYNEQFF. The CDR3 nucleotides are TGTGCCAGCAGTGACGGCGGACTAGAATCCTACAATGAGCAGTTCTTC.

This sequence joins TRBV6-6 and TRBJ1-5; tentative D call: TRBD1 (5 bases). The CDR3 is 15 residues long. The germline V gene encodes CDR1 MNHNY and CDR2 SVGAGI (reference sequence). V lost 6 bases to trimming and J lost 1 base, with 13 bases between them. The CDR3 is CASSFDQGSNQPQHF. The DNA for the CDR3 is TGTGCCAGCAGCTTCGATCAGGGAAGCAATCAGCCCCAGCATTTT.

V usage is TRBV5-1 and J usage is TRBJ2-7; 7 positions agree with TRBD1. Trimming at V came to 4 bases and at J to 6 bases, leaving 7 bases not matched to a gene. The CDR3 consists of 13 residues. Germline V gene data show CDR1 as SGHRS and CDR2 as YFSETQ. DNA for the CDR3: TGCGCCAGCAGCAACCCATACAGGGGCGAGCAGTACGTC. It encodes CASSNPYRGEQYV.

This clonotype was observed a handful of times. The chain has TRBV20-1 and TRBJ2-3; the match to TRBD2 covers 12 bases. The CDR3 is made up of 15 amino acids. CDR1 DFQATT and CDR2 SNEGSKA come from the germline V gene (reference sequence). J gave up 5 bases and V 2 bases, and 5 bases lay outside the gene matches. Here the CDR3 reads CSARLLAGGRDTQYF. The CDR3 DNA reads TGCAGTGCTAGATTACTAGCGGGGGGCCGAGATACGCAGTATTTT.